This T cell receptor (beta chain) originates from a study of T-cell memory formation after mild COVID-19. Whole-study context: Among the donors, TCR clusters were largely specific to each donor. Broader study findings: A second wave expanding day 15 to 37 was CD4+-biased; contracting clones were balanced. Pre-infection memory already had some responding clones, implying cross-reactive memory joined.

The CDR3 totals 17 residues. With V trimmed by 1 base and J by 0 bases, 5 bases remained unmatched. CDR1 is MNHEY, CDR2 SMNVEV, per germline (reference sequence). With constant-segment primers, 5'RACE yielded cDNA libraries of TCR alpha and TCR beta that carried sample barcodes and UMIs. In TCRdb, the 5' RACE reads were re-called with MiXCR into one record per CDR3 protein. The data hold around 370,000 distinct CDR3 sequences, with approximately 21% observed a single time. Details on this clonotype: Its antigen remains unidentified.

Material for sequencing was PBMCs or a T cell subset sorted from them (not recorded which). The chain combines TRBV27 with TRBJ1-4; 7 nucleotides agree with TRBD1. The TCR was taken from an adult woman who had mild COVID-19 (a few samples of this study predate the infection). Cell type and time point are not known. In DNA form, the CDR3 reads TGTGCCAGCAGTTTATTAGGGACAGCTGCAACTAATGAAAAACTGTTTTTT. Encoded protein: CASSLLGTAATNEKLFF.